What follows are 32 T cell receptor beta chains derived from one specimen sequenced in a study of blood T cell repertoires in COVID-19 (dated by TCRdb to about 2020). Library preparation was by the immunoSEQ multiplex PCR assay. The clones in this table, taken by TCRdb from immuneACCESS, are in-frame only. Not every clone is retained; where verified, under half of the shortfall comes from an unresolved V gene, and the cause of the rest is unknown. Here the sample has 200,000 to 300,000 clones; over 65% occur a single time. Approximately 3.2% of the sample comes from the top ten. Sequenced input: peripheral blood. Receptors were obtained from a woman over 75 with acute or convalescent COVID-19.

V and J are TRBV27 and TRBJ1-1, with unresolved D. Looked up from germline, CDR1 is MNHEY and CDR2 is SMNVEV (reference sequence). The V gene lost 3 bases and the J gene lost 0 bases, with 5 bases spanning the gap. The CDR3 runs 13 residues. CDR3: CASSLYLNTEAFF. The CDR3 DNA reads TGTGCCAGCAGTTTGTATCTGAACACTGAAGCTTTCTTT.

The chain joins TRBV3-1 (or the pseudogene TRBV3-2) to TRBJ2-3, with TRBD2 identical over 10 bases. There are 15 residues in the CDR3. Unmatched junction bases numbered 2, after V lost 0 bases and J lost 5 bases. Germline assignment: CDR1 LGHDT and CDR2 YNNKEL (reference sequence). CDR3 DNA sequence: TGTGCCAGCAGCCAAGATGGGACTAGCGTAGATACGCAGTATTTT. This translates into CASSQDGTSVDTQYF.

This chain links TRBV4-1 with TRBJ1-2, with D unresolved. This CDR3 contains 13 residues. Germline CDR1 is MGHRA and CDR2 is YSYEKL. V was trimmed by 2 bases and J by 7 bases, leaving 11 bases between them. CDR3 amino acids: CASSQPLEGGYTF. The CDR3 region has the DNA TGCGCCAGCAGCCAACCCCTGGAGGGTGGCTACACCTTC.

This chain links TRBV19 with TRBJ2-5; D possibly corresponds to TRBD1 (6 bases). Trimming took off 3 bases at V and 5 bases at J, with 13 bases between the two ends. The CDR3 contains 14 residues. Germline V CDR1 and CDR2: LNHDA, SQIVND (reference sequence). The CDR3 is CASSIPGVRETQYF. The DNA for the CDR3 is TGTGCCAGTAGTATCCCAGGGGTACGGGAGACCCAGTACTTC. Together with reference TRBV19 and TRBJ2-5, the CDR3 gives the full variable domain: DGGITQSPKYLFRKEGQNVTLSCEQNLNHDAMYWYRQDPGQGLRLIYYSQIVNDFQKGDIAEGYSVSREKKESFPLTVTSAQKNPTAFYLCASSIPGVRETQYFGPGTRLLVL.

This clone was seen just once. The chain joins TRBV7-3 to TRBJ2-5; 7 positions match TRBD1. V was pared by 1 base and J by 4 bases, with 6 bases of the junction left unmatched. This CDR3 region has 15 residues. Per germline, CDR1 SGHTA and CDR2 FQGTGA. CDR3 in DNA: TGTGCCAGCAGCTTAAGCGTAGGGGGCATAGAGACCCAGTACTTC. This codes for CASSLSVGGIETQYF.

The chain is built from TRBV7-9 and TRBJ2-3, with 11 bases that match TRBD1. The germline V gene encodes CDR1 SEHNR and CDR2 FQNEAQ (reference sequence). The CDR3 covers 15 residues. Germline trimming cut 2 bases from V and 9 bases from J; bases unmatched to any gene: 7. DNA of the CDR3: TGTGCCAGCAGCTTACTGGGACAGGGGGGAAGGACGCAGTATTTT. It encodes CASSLLGQGGRTQYF.

Only one count was recorded for this clone. The V gene is TRBV14, the J gene TRBJ2-1; 8 bases are a match to TRBD2. Germline CDR1 SGHDN, CDR2 FVKESK. The V gene end was trimmed by 4 bases and the J gene end by 0 bases; junction bases not matched to a gene: 8. The CDR3 length is 17 residues. DNA for the CDR3: TGTGCCAGCAGCCGCTACACGGGGGGGGCCTCCTACAATGAGCAGTTCTTC. Protein product: CASSRYTGGASYNEQFF.

V and J are TRBV7-2 and TRBJ2-2; the D gene is possibly TRBD2 (6 bases). Germline loops: CDR1 SGHTA, CDR2 FQGNSA. Between the trimmed V and J ends, which lost 0 bases and 2 bases, there was a span of 13 bases. The CDR3 sequence is 17 residues long. The CDR3, as DNA: TGTGCCAGCAGCTTAGCCCTTAGCGGCCTAAACACCGGGGAGCTGTTTTTT. The encoded protein is CASSLALSGLNTGELFF.

V is TRBV7-2 and J is TRBJ1-1; no clear D. The germline V and J ends were trimmed by 1 base and 6 bases, with 12 bases remaining between them. The germline V gene has CDR1 SGHTA and CDR2 FQGNSA. There are 14 residues in the CDR3. For the CDR3, the DNA is TGTGCCAGCAGCTTAGTGAGCGGGATCTCTGAAGCTTTCTTT. It specifies CASSLVSGISEAFF.

The gene calls are TRBV6-5 and TRBJ2-6; D gene unclear. Trimming shortened V by 8 bases and J by 4 bases, and 12 bases separated the two germline ends. The CDR3 totals 14 residues. Germline V gene data show CDR1 as MNHEY and CDR2 as SVGAGI. CDR3 sequence (DNA): TGTGCCAGCCGCGAATTCGCCGGGGCCAACGTCCTGACTTTC. Amino acid sequence: CASREFAGANVLTF.

This chain connects TRBV6-5 to TRBJ2-7; 7 positions agree with TRBD1. The trim removed 4 bases at V and 7 bases at J, leaving 10 bases unmatched. This CDR3 has 14 amino acids. Germline loops: CDR1 MNHEY, CDR2 SVGAGI. CDR3 sequence (DNA): TGTGCCAGCAGTTTCTATCGGACAGGCCTAGAGCAGTACTTC. As protein: CASSFYRTGLEQYF.

This clone has ten or more counts. This sequence joins TRBV7-9 and TRBJ1-6, with D possibly TRBD1 on 5 matching bases. V was cut by 5 bases and J by 9 bases, with 17 bases left in between. The CDR3 sequence is 15 residues long. Germline CDR1 reads SEHNR; CDR2 reads FQNEAQ (reference sequence). The CDR3 DNA is TGTGCCAGCAGCGCAGAAACAGGCAATGGTTCACCCCTCCACTTT. As protein: CASSAETGNGSPLHF.

This chain uses TRBV6-5 with TRBJ1-6; D is unresolved. This CDR3 comprises 14 residues. Germline CDR1 MNHEY, CDR2 SVGAGI. The germline V and J ends were trimmed by 6 bases and 10 bases, with 16 bases remaining between them. DNA of the CDR3: TGTGCCAGCAGGCCTACAGTCGGAGGATCACCCCTCCACTTT. Amino acid sequence: CASRPTVGGSPLHF.

Comment on this clone: Other DNA sequences in the sample encode the same CDR3. CDR3 amino acids: CASSSRDRDYNEQFF. The CDR3 DNA sequence: TGTGCCAGCAGTTCACGGGACAGGGACTACAATGAGCAGTTCTTC. The chain is built from TRBV27 and TRBJ2-1; 9 positions agree with TRBD1. The CDR3 is 15 amino acids. Germline V lookup: CDR1 MNHEY, CDR2 SMNVEV (reference sequence). The V segment lost 4 bases and the J segment 3 bases; nucleotides outside the gene matches: 4.

This clone was observed many times. The chain links TRBV3-1 (or the pseudogene TRBV3-2) to TRBJ2-2, with a tentative D call TRBD2 (5 bases). Trimming left V 0 bases short and J 7 bases short, with 9 bases between. CDR1 and CDR2 (germline): LGHDT, YNNKEL (reference sequence). The CDR3 totals 14 residues. The CDR3, as DNA: TGTGCCAGCAGCCAAGATATTGCGGGCGGGGAGCTGTTTTTT. The encoded protein is CASSQDIAGGELFF.

This sequence joins TRBV19 and TRBJ1-2; D unresolved. The CDR3 covers 13 residues. The germline V and J ends were trimmed by 2 bases and 2 bases, with 6 bases remaining between them. Germline CDR1 is LNHDA and CDR2 is SQIVND (reference sequence). The CDR3 sequence is CASSILENYGYTF. The CDR3 DNA reads as TGTGCCAGTAGTATACTGGAGAACTATGGCTACACCTTC.

J is TRBJ2-3 and V is TRBV29-1; tentatively, D is TRBD2 (5 bases). The V end was cut by 3 bases, the J end by 0 bases, with 7 bases between. CDR1 and CDR2 (germline): SQVTM, ANQGSEA. CDR3 length: 13 residues. The CDR3 DNA is TGCAGCGTTGAGGACTGGAGCACAGATACGCAGTATTTT. Residues: CSVEDWSTDTQYF.

The chain joins TRBV9 to TRBJ2-3; TRBD1 matches 7 bases. The CDR3 consists of 17 residues. Germline lookup yields CDR1 SGDLS and CDR2 YYNGEE. After removal of 4 bases from V and 2 bases from J, the junction contained 13 bases not matched to a gene. The CDR3 reads CASSPPGQPVFTDTQYF. CDR3 nucleotide sequence: TGTGCCAGCAGCCCCCCGGGACAGCCCGTTTTCACAGATACGCAGTATTTT.

This clone was seen more than once but under ten times. The J gene is TRBJ2-7, the V gene TRBV29-1; perhaps TRBD1 as D (5 bases). The V end lost 4 bases, the J end lost 2 bases, and 12 bases lay between the germline ends. Germline CDR1 and CDR2: SQVTM and ANQGSEA. The CDR3 contains 13 residues. As DNA, the CDR3 is TGCAGCGTTGTGCTAGGGGTTGCCTACGAGCAGTACTTC. This encodes CSVVLGVAYEQYF.

This clone was seen a handful of times. The CDR3 spells CSDGHRYWANTEAFF. In nucleotides, the CDR3 is TGCAGCGACGGACACCGGTATTGGGCTAACACTGAAGCTTTCTTT. The chain links TRBV29-1 to TRBJ1-1, with a tentative D call TRBD1 (5 bases). The CDR3 spans 15 residues. Germline V CDR1 and CDR2: SQVTM, ANQGSEA. The ends were cut back, 7 bases at V and 2 bases at J, with 20 bases in the middle.

This clone showed up just once. The chain joins TRBV5-1 to TRBJ2-5, with 7 bases fitting TRBD2. Looked up from germline, CDR1 is SGHRS and CDR2 is YFSETQ. Trimming cost V 4 bases and J 4 bases; bases outside gene matches: 7. This CDR3 spans 14 amino acids. Here the CDR3 DNA reads TGCGCCAGCAGCAGCGGGGAAGCGGGAGAGACCCAGTACTTC. Translation gives CASSSGEAGETQYF.

The chain employs TRBV5-4 and TRBJ2-5; 7 bases line up with TRBD2. The V gene's germline CDR1 is SGHNT and CDR2 YYREEE (reference sequence). The CDR3 spans 12 residues. V trimming: 4 bases; J trimming: 4 bases; junction bases outside the gene matches: 1. The CDR3 DNA is TGTGCCAGCAGCGGCGGGGGAGAGACCCAGTACTTC. This encodes CASSGGGETQYF.

On this clone: Distinct nucleotide sequences in the sample also encode this CDR3. The chain links TRBV11-2 to TRBJ1-1; TRBD1 might be the D (5 bases). The ends were cut back, 0 bases at V and 3 bases at J, with 8 bases in the middle. CDR3 length equals 14 residues. Germline V CDR1 and CDR2: SGHAT, FQNNGV. The CDR3 DNA reads as TGTGCCAGCAGCTTAGAGGGGCGAGACACTGAAGCTTTCTTT. This codes for CASSLEGRDTEAFF.

This chain connects TRBV18 to TRBJ1-3; TRBD1 might be the D (6 bases). The length of the CDR3 is 17 residues. V shed 2 bases and J shed 6 bases, with 20 bases lying between them. The germline V gene has CDR1 KGHSH and CDR2 LQKENI. CDR3: CASSPFPTGLPTNTIYF. CDR3 nucleotides: TGTGCCAGCTCACCATTTCCGACAGGCCTCCCAACAAACACCATATATTTT.

The chain is built from TRBV10-1 and TRBJ2-6; no firm D call. Germline V gene data show CDR1 as WNHNN and CDR2 as SYGVQD (reference sequence). The germline V and J ends were trimmed by 7 bases and 0 bases, with 10 bases remaining between them. The CDR3 consists of 15 residues. The CDR3 bases are TGCGCCAGCATTTCACAGTTCTCTGGGGCCAACGTCCTGACTTTC. Its translation: CASISQFSGANVLTF.

The genes are TRBV5-4 and TRBJ1-6; D remains unclear. The V gene's germline CDR1 is SGHNT and CDR2 YYREEE (reference sequence). Trimming took 0 bases from V and 8 from J, leaving 9 bases between them. The CDR3 contains 14 residues. The CDR3 DNA follows: TGTGCCAGCAGCTTGGAGAGGTGGGATTCACCCCTCCACTTT. This gives the protein CASSLERWDSPLHF.

The chain joins TRBV18 to TRBJ1-2; 7 positions match TRBD1. Germline V CDR1 and CDR2: KGHSH, LQKENI. The CDR3 loop spans 16 amino acids. The ends lost 3 bases at V and 2 bases at J; junction bases unmatched: 9. The CDR3 bases are TGTGCCAGCTCACCTACTACAGGGGTGGCAAACTATGGCTACACCTTC. Translation gives CASSPTTGVANYGYTF.

About this clone: Distinct nucleotide sequences in the sample also encode this CDR3. This sequence joins TRBV5-1 and TRBJ1-1, with a tentative D call TRBD1 (6 bases). Germline V lookup: CDR1 SGHRS, CDR2 YFSETQ. This CDR3 is 14 amino acids long. The ends were cut back, 0 bases at V and 4 bases at J, with 10 bases in the middle. The CDR3 DNA reads as TGCGCCAGCAGCTTGGAGGGGGTGCCCACTGAAGCTTTCTTT. Protein: CASSLEGVPTEAFF.

A few counts support this clone. The rearrangement joins TRBV19 to TRBJ1-4; 7 bases line up with TRBD1. J gave up 8 bases and V 4 bases, and 10 bases lay outside the gene matches. Germline V CDR1 and CDR2: LNHDA, SQIVND (reference sequence). The CDR3 is 15 amino acids. Here the CDR3 reads CASSTVRDRLEKLFF. The DNA for the CDR3 is TGTGCCAGTAGTACCGTCCGGGACAGATTGGAAAAACTGTTTTTT.

This clone was detected only a few times. The sample has other DNA sequences that encode this CDR3 too. The chain employs TRBV6-5 and TRBJ1-2, with a possible D match to TRBD1 (6 bases). V dropped 6 bases and J dropped 5 bases, with 10 bases sitting between them. Germline-derived CDR1 and CDR2 are MNHEY and SVGAGI. This CDR3 region has 12 residues. The CDR3 spells CASSLTGYGYTF. The CDR3 DNA follows: TGTGCCAGCAGCCTCACAGGGTATGGCTACACCTTC.

The chain carries TRBV20-1 and TRBJ2-1; the match to TRBD2 covers 9 bases. V was pared by 3 bases and J by 6 bases, with 9 bases of the junction left unmatched. This CDR3 has 15 amino acids. CDR1 and CDR2 (germline): DFQATT, SNEGSKA (reference sequence). The CDR3 reads CSASFPAGGVNEQFF. The CDR3 nucleotides read TGCAGTGCTAGTTTCCCTGCGGGGGGGGTCAATGAGCAGTTCTTC.

The chain uses TRBV19 and TRBJ1-5; D not certain. Germline values: CDR1 LNHDA, CDR2 SQIVND (reference sequence). The CDR3 covers 13 residues. Trimming pared 0 bases from V and 6 bases from J, leaving 6 bases between. The CDR3 nucleotides are TGTGCCAGTAGTATAGACTACCGTCAGCCCCAGCATTTT. Protein product: CASSIDYRQPQHF.